The clone carrying this T cell receptor (beta chain) came up a few times. A Seattle source enrolled patients during active infection and followed them longitudinally. This specimen comes from a study of blood T cell repertoires in COVID-19. Looking at the study overall: The analysed material was cDNA or gDNA that came from T cells, B-cell-depleted T cells, or PBMCs.

CDR3 length: 13 amino acids. The V and J ends lost 3 bases and 7 bases, in that order; junction bases with no gene match: 5. CDR1 is WNHNN and CDR2 is SYGVQD in the germline V gene (reference sequence). Original handling: Nucleated cell number was recorded as an estimate derived from reference gene primer amplification. Clones were read by immunoSEQ multiplex PCR, and TCRdb kept only the in-frame ones, dropping some. V, J and clone size are those of that table, while D and trimming were read from the DNA. The data show roughly 320,000 clones, 85% to 90% seen once. The gene calls are TRBV10-1 and TRBJ1-1; 7 bases match TRBD1. The receptor comes from a woman aged 50 to 65 with COVID-19, enrolled during active disease. Sequencing was performed on peripheral blood. CDR3 bases: TGCGCCAGCAGTGAAGGAGGGGGCGATGAAGCTTTCTTT. Its translation is CASSEGGGDEAFF.